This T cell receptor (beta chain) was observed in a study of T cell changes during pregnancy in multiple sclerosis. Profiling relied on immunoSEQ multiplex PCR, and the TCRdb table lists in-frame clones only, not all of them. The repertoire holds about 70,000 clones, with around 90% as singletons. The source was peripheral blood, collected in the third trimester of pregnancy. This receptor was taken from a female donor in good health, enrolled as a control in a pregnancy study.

This chain's CDR3 is CASSRDRSYNEQFF. The CDR3 coding sequence is TGTGCCAGCTCACGTGACAGATCCTACAATGAGCAGTTCTTC. The V call is TRBV18, the J call TRBJ2-1, with TRBD1 as a possible D gene (5 bases). Germline V CDR1 and CDR2: KGHSH, LQKENI. The CDR3 extends over 14 amino acids. V shed 4 bases and J shed 1 base, with 8 bases lying between them.